This TCR beta chain was found in a study of tumor and adjacent non-tumor tissue in lung cancer. About the study: Approximately 4.2 million productive TCRbeta reads were obtained per sample on average. Whole-study findings and limits: Tumor tissue had significantly higher TCR diversity than normal lung.

Germline CDR1 MNHNY, CDR2 SVGAGI (reference sequence). This CDR3 has 17 amino acids. No cell sorting was done before RNA was extracted from the tissue. On this clonotype: Antigen specificity is unknown. The junction departs from the called germline gene at one end, perhaps through a read error.

TCRbeta libraries were built with three rounds of nested PCR, modified from ARM-PCR. Each CDR3 protein is one row after TCRdb ran MiXCR on the multiplex PCR reads. The sample yields about 93,000 distinct CDR3 sequences, about 67% seen once. Specimen: lung tumor tissue. The gene calls are TRBV6-6 and TRBJ2-3; TRBD1 or TRBD2 may be the D gene (6 bases each). The TCR comes from a man between 60 and 75 years old with non-small cell lung cancer. As DNA, the CDR3 is TGTGCCAGTAGTTATGGGGAGGACAGTTTCTACACAGATGCGCAGTATTTT. This translates into CASSYGEDSFYTDAQYF.